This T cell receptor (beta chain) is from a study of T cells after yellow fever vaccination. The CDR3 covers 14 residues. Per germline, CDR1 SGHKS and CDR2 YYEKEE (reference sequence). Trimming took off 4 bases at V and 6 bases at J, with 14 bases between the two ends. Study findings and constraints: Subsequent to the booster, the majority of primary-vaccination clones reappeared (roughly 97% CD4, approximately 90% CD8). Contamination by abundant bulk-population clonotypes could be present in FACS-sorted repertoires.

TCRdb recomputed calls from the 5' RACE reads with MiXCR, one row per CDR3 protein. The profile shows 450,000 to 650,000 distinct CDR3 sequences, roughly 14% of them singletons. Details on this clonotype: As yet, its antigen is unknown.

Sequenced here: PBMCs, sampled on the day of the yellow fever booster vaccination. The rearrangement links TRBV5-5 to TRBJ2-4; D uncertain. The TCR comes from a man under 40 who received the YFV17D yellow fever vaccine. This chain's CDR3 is CASSPTGTVNIQYF. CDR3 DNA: TGTGCCAGCAGCCCGACGGGCACGGTAAACATTCAGTACTTC. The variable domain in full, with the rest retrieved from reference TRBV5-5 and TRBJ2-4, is DAGVTQSPTHLIKTRGQQVTLRCSPISGHKSVSWYQQVLGQGPQFIFQYYEKEERGRGNFPDRFSARQFPNYSSELNVNALLLGDSALYLCASSPTGTVNIQYFGAGTRLSVL.